The 11 T cell receptor beta chains below all came from one sample that was sequenced in a study of cytomegalovirus exposure and HLA in healthy donors. Primers included in the PCR were 60 Vbeta and 13 Jbeta primers. Generated by immunoSEQ multiplex PCR, the TCRdb table keeps only in-frame clones and is missing some. Of more than 80,000 clones listed, 65% to 90% were seen once; the top ten hold 1.5% to 2%. Input material: PBMCs. These TCRs come from a man between 50 and 59 years old in good health and CMV-seronegative.

The genes are TRBV5-5 and TRBJ1-1, with D unresolved. V was shortened by 0 bases and J by 5 bases, with 8 bases between the two germline ends. Germline V gives CDR1 SGHKS, CDR2 YYEKEE (reference sequence). This CDR3 is built from 13 residues. The CDR3 loop reads CASSLGGFTEAFF. The CDR3 coding sequence is TGTGCCAGCAGCTTGGGCGGATTTACTGAAGCTTTCTTT.

The CDR3 DNA sequence: TGTGCCAGCTCGCAACAGGGTGAGGATGGCTACACCTTC. It yields the protein CASSQQGEDGYTF. The V and J genes are TRBV18 and TRBJ1-2, with D tentatively TRBD1 (6 bases). V was pared by 6 bases and J by 6 bases, with 14 bases between. Germline CDR1 is KGHSH and CDR2 is LQKENI. The CDR3 runs 13 residues.

The J gene is TRBJ2-3, the V gene TRBV7-2; D ambiguous. Deletions cut 3 bases from V and 0 bases from J, with 7 bases between. CDR1 and CDR2 from the germline V gene are SGHTA and FQGNSA. The CDR3 consists of 14 residues. In DNA form, the CDR3 reads TGTGCCAGCAGCTTTGGCCCGAGCACAGATACGCAGTATTTT. This translates into CASSFGPSTDTQYF.

The DNA of the CDR3 is TGTGCCAGCAGCTTTAGTCAGGGCTTCTTCGAGAAGCTGTTTTTT. It specifies CASSFSQGFFEKLFF. V and J are TRBV7-9 and TRBJ2-2; weak D call: TRBD1 (5 bases). Germline loops: CDR1 SEHNR, CDR2 FQNEAQ (reference sequence). There are 15 residues in the CDR3. Trimming stripped 3 bases from V and 12 bases from J, with 20 bases between. The full variable domain, rest sourced from reference TRBV7-9 and TRBJ2-2, is DTGVSQNPRHKITKRGQNVTFRCDPISEHNRLYWYRQTLGQGPEFLTYFQNEAQLEKSRLLSDRFSAERPKGSFSTLEIQRTEQGDSAMYLCASSFSQGFFEKLFFGEGSRLTVL.

This chain joins TRBV6-1 and TRBJ2-1; 7 bases map to TRBD2. There are 14 residues in the CDR3. Germline CDR1 MNHNS, CDR2 SASEGT. Trimming at V came to 8 bases and at J to 0 bases, leaving 4 bases not matched to a gene. DNA for the CDR3: TGTGCCAGCCAAAGGGACTACTCCTACAATGAGCAGTTCTTC. Protein product: CASQRDYSYNEQFF.

The chain combines TRBV27 with TRBJ1-2; a possible D gene is TRBD1 (5 bases). Germline V lookup: CDR1 MNHEY, CDR2 SMNVEV (reference sequence). This CDR3 contains 15 residues. Trimming cost V 10 bases and J 0 bases, with 18 bases left between them. CDR3 DNA: TGTGCCACCTCCCCGGGGGTGGGTACTAACTATGGCTACACCTTC. Amino acids: CATSPGVGTNYGYTF.

The J gene is TRBJ1-5, the V gene TRBV2, with TRBD1 matching over 7 bases. With V trimmed by 6 bases and J by 5 bases, 7 bases remained unmatched. Germline CDR1 reads SNHLY; CDR2 reads FYNNEI. The CDR3 loop spans 14 amino acids. CDR3 protein: CASSIGGGDQPQHF. CDR3 in DNA: TGTGCCAGCAGCATAGGGGGCGGTGATCAGCCCCAGCATTTT.

The chain couples TRBV6-4 to TRBJ1-5; TRBD1 matches at 9 bases. Germline V CDR1 and CDR2: MRHNA, SNTAGT. This CDR3 contains 14 residues. The V gene end was trimmed by 6 bases and the J gene end by 6 bases; junction bases not matched to a gene: 6. The CDR3 DNA sequence: TGTGCCAGCAGCCAGGGACAGGGAGCTCAGCCCCAGCATTTT. It specifies CASSQGQGAQPQHF.

This chain links TRBV5-1 with TRBJ1-2, with 7 bases fitting TRBD1. V gave up 4 bases and J gave up 2 bases; unmatched junction bases: 2. The germline CDR1 and CDR2 sequences are SGHRS and YFSETQ. The CDR3 spans 13 residues. In DNA form, the CDR3 reads TGCGCCAGCAGCCCGGGACAGAACTATGGCTACACCTTC. This gives the protein CASSPGQNYGYTF.

This clone was observed once. The J gene is TRBJ2-7, the V gene TRBV6-1; D unresolved. The CDR3 has 14 amino acids. Per the germline V gene, CDR1 is MNHNS and CDR2 is SASEGT. V gave up 1 base and J gave up 0 bases, with 7 bases separating them. The CDR3 loop is CASSEVGDSYEQYF. DNA of the CDR3: TGTGCCAGCAGTGAAGTAGGAGACTCCTACGAGCAGTACTTC.

This clone has more than one count but fewer than ten. The V and J genes are TRBV4-3 and TRBJ2-1; D gene uncertain. Trimming stripped 4 bases from V and 5 bases from J, with 9 bases between. The CDR3 length is 13 residues. Germline V gene lookup returns CDR1 LGHNA and CDR2 YSLEER. The CDR3 nucleotides read TGCGCCAGCAGCCGCGCCCTAAACAATGAGCAGTTCTTC. Protein product: CASSRALNNEQFF.